This T cell receptor (beta chain) comes out of a study of blood T cell repertoires in COVID-19. Germline V gene data show CDR1 as LGHNA and CDR2 as YNFKEQ. The CDR3 contains 17 residues. V lost 3 bases to trimming and J lost 0 bases; unmatched junction nucleotides: 9. Enrollees, about 18 to 95 years old, lived in some 24 US areas. Membership in each cohort depended on participant-reported clinical history. In Cohort 3, a recovered donor had either two negative PCRs, clearance, or symptom resolution. Study processing details: Amplification with reference gene primers provided the estimates of nucleated cell counts. Repertoires were generated with immunoSEQ multiplex PCR, while TCRdb's copy carries only in-frame clones and drops some. V and J calls plus clone size are reproduced from that table; the DNA served to infer D and trimming. The sample includes about 480,000 clones, roughly 90% of them seen just once.

This TCR came from a woman aged 40-49 years who had recovered from COVID-19. V is TRBV4-2 and J is TRBJ2-3; 7 bases line up with TRBD2. The sequenced sample consisted of PBMCs or T cells enriched from blood (not recorded which). The CDR3 DNA follows: TGTGCCAGCAGCCAGGTTACTAGCGTCACTAGCACAGATACGCAGTATTTT. The encoded protein is CASSQVTSVTSTDTQYF.